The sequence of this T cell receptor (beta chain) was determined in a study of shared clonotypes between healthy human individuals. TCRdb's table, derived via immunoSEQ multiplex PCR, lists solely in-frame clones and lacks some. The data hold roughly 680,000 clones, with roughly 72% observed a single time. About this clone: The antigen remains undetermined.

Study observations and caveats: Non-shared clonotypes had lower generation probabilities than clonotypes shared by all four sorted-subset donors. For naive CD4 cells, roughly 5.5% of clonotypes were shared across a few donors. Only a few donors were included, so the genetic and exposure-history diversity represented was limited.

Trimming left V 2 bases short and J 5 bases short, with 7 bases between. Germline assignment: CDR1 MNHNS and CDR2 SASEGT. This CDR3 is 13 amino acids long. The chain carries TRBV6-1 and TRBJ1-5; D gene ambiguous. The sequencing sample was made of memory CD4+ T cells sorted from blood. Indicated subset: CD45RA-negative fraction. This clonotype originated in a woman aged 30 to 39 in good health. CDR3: CASSEPHDQPQHF. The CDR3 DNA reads TGTGCCAGCAGTGAACCACATGATCAGCCCCAGCATTTT.